These T cell receptor beta chains were read from a single sample in a study of T cell changes during pregnancy in multiple sclerosis. Sequenced by immunoSEQ multiplex PCR; TCRdb stores in-frame clones only, minus some. The data contain about 56,000 clones, approximately 90% of them seen just once; the ten biggest clones take up just under 0.2%. The sample in question was CD4+ T cells from peripheral blood mononuclear cells, obtained in the second trimester of pregnancy. Source of these receptors: a female donor with multiple sclerosis, enrolled in a pregnancy study. Each CDR3 is given with its conserved first and last residue. Clone size is stated in some rows and not others, as once, few, many or a class when expanded.

clone size	J gene	V gene	CDR3 protein
NA	TRBJ2-1	TRBV2	CASSDMEWEQFF
NA	TRBJ2-7	TRBV13	CASSSTGSLGYEQYF
NA	TRBJ1-3	TRBV28	CASSRLPGDSGNTIYF
NA	TRBJ1-2	TRBV5-1	CASSYGTTGGYSGYTF
NA	TRBJ1-2	TRBV28	CASRIGQHLYGYTF
NA	TRBJ2-3	TRBV7-8	CASSLWEGQGFRPTQYF
once	TRBJ2-7	TRBV27	CASSSPTSGPYEQYF
NA	TRBJ1-1	TRBV7-2	CASRKEAQGVTEAFF
NA	TRBJ2-1	TRBV6-5	CASSYGNRESEQFF
NA	TRBJ1-1	TRBV7-2	CASSLRTGEATEAFF
once	TRBJ1-1	TRBV5-1	CASSLQGDTEAFF
NA	TRBJ1-1	TRBV4-1	CASSLGAMNTEAFF
NA	TRBJ1-5	TRBV28	CASSDRAGQPQHF
NA	TRBJ1-2	TRBV6-1	CASSDWTGFGYTF
NA	TRBJ2-7	TRBV5-1	CASSLARSEQYF
once	TRBJ1-5	TRBV28	CASSSGGNQPQHF
NA	TRBJ2-7	TRBV28	CATAGVRYEQYF
NA	TRBJ2-3	TRBV4-2	CASSQVTGTDTQYF
NA	TRBJ2-7	TRBV28	CASRRGLVPSEQYF
few	TRBJ1-1	TRBV30	CAWSIPPGQGAQAFF
NA	TRBJ1-3	TRBV19	CASIGSRGIGNTIYF
NA	TRBJ2-5	TRBV21-1	CASSKARIAGDETQYF
NA	TRBJ2-2	TRBV5-1	CASSTRDRNTGELFF
NA	TRBJ1-1	TRBV19	CASSIGGGYTEAFF
NA	TRBJ2-7	TRBV27	CASSAGQGAYYEQYF
NA	TRBJ2-5	TRBV19	CASSPSGRQETQYF
once	TRBJ2-2	TRBV14	CASSPLRNTGELFF
NA	TRBJ1-5	TRBV28	CASSSGQGRDQPQHF
NA	TRBJ1-6	TRBV5-4	CASSLGQGNSPLHF
NA	TRBJ2-5	TRBV6-6	CASSLPGLQQETQYF
once	TRBJ2-7	TRBV18	CASSPPVGQGSPQYF
NA	TRBJ1-2	TRBV27	CASSRQGAQGLGYTF